The text below deals with one T cell receptor beta chain. The PCR ran on 60 Vbeta and 13 Jbeta primers. Sequencing used immunoSEQ multiplex PCR; TCRdb keeps in-frame clones, though not all of them. The sample carries about 150,000 clones, around 84% recorded once. This specimen belongs to a study of cytomegalovirus exposure and HLA in healthy donors. Study summary: About 85 million unique TCR sequences came from HLA-typed donors in an early release.

V was trimmed by 4 bases and J by 2 bases, leaving 6 bases between them. Germline CDR1 MNHEY, CDR2 SVGAGI. CDR3 length: 13 residues. The specimen sequenced was PBMCs. V gene TRBV6-5 combines with J gene TRBJ1-3; no clear D. This TCR derives from a man aged 50 to 60 in good health and CMV-seropositive. The CDR3 DNA follows: TGTGCCAGCAGTTTTAGCGCTGGAAACACCATATATTTT. Amino acids: CASSFSAGNTIYF.